The subject of this entry is one TCR beta chain. The method was immunoSEQ multiplex PCR; TCRdb's version includes in-frame clones alone and lacks a portion of them. The sample lists roughly 100,000 clones, 85% to 90% seen once, with about 40% in the top ten. CDR3 size: 17 residues. This sample was included in a study of T cell responses to AZD1222 COVID-19 vaccine. V and J are TRBV7-5 and TRBJ1-1; the table's D gene call, TRBD1, was not cross checked with the DNA. TRBV7-5 is listed as a pseudogene. This sequence was found in an adult who received the AZD1222 COVID-19 vaccine. The sample here was peripheral blood, taken 28 days after the second AZD1222 dose. The CDR3 coding sequence is TGTGCCAGAAGCTCCATGTCCAGGGGAGTGAGCTCGCCTGAAGCTTTCTTT. It translates to CARSSMSRGVSSPEAFF.